A single sample gave rise to the 30 T cell receptor beta chains below, sequenced in a study of blood T cell repertoires in COVID-19. Data came from immunoSEQ multiplex PCR; TCRdb stores just in-frame clones and leaves some out. The repertoire holds around 480,000 clones, with approximately 88% as singletons. Source material: peripheral blood. The receptors here all came from a woman aged 50 to 60 with COVID-19, enrolled during active disease.

The V gene is TRBV19, the J gene TRBJ2-4; D is perhaps TRBD2 (6 bases). The V and J ends lost 3 bases and 6 bases respectively, with 12 bases between them. The germline gives CDR1 LNHDA, CDR2 SQIVND (reference sequence). The CDR3 spans 14 residues. The CDR3 spells CASSIVDGRNIQYF. DNA for the CDR3: TGTGCCAGTAGTATCGTGGACGGGAGAAACATTCAGTACTTC.

This clone came up once. The chain employs TRBV12-3 or TRBV12-4 and TRBJ2-5; D call uncertain. Deletions cut 7 bases from V and 7 bases from J, with 13 bases between. This CDR3 has 12 amino acids. The CDR3: CASNLPGATQYF. The CDR3 region has the DNA TGTGCCAGCAATCTCCCTGGAGCGACCCAGTACTTC.

As concerns this clone: Other DNA sequences in the sample encode the same CDR3. The rearrangement links TRBV5-1 to TRBJ1-1, with D maybe TRBD1 (5 bases). The CDR3 length is 13 residues. In germline, CDR1 is SGHRS, CDR2 YFSETQ. Trimming left V 4 bases short and J 2 bases short, with 9 bases between. CDR3 residues: CASSPTANTEAFF. CDR3 DNA: TGCGCCAGCAGCCCGACAGCTAACACTGAAGCTTTCTTT.

The J gene is TRBJ2-3, the V gene TRBV18; TRBD2 aligns across 11 bases. Trimming removed 3 bases from V and 4 bases from J; junction bases left unmatched: 3. Looked up from germline, CDR1 is KGHSH and CDR2 is LQKENI. CDR3 length equals 15 residues. In DNA form, the CDR3 reads TGTGCCAGCTCACCTGGACTAGCGGGCGCAGATACGCAGTATTTT. Translation: CASSPGLAGADTQYF.

The chain recombines TRBV30 with TRBJ2-1; tentatively, D is TRBD2 (6 bases). Germline loops: CDR1 GTSNPN, CDR2 SVGIG (reference sequence). V was shortened by 4 bases and J by 8 bases, with 18 bases between the two germline ends. The CDR3 is 14 residues long. CDR3 sequence: CAWNHGEASDEQFF. CDR3 DNA sequence: TGTGCCTGGAATCACGGGGAGGCTTCGGATGAGCAGTTCTTC.

The chain links TRBV2 to TRBJ1-4, with 7 bases matching TRBD1. The germline CDR1 and CDR2 sequences are SNHLY and FYNNEI. CDR3 size: 14 residues. The junction had 8 bases not matched to a gene; V was cut back by 6 bases and J by 7 bases. This CDR3 reads CASRGSRGSEKLFF. In DNA form, the CDR3 reads TGTGCCAGCAGAGGGAGCAGGGGGAGTGAAAAACTGTTTTTT.

The chain joins TRBV7-2 to TRBJ1-4; possibly TRBD1 for D (6 bases). Deletions cut 1 base from V and 7 bases from J, with 10 bases between. CDR3 length: 14 residues. Germline CDR1 is SGHTA and CDR2 is FQGNSA. CDR3 loop: CASSLDGTLEKLFF. DNA for the CDR3: TGTGCCAGCAGCTTAGACGGGACACTTGAAAAACTGTTTTTT.

The chain combines TRBV5-1 with TRBJ2-7, with TRBD1 matching 8 bases. Germline assignment: CDR1 SGHRS and CDR2 YFSETQ. The CDR3 runs 13 residues. Trimming removed 5 bases from V and 6 bases from J; junction bases left unmatched: 7. DNA for the CDR3: TGCGCCAGCAGAATCTTAACAGGGGGCGAGCAGTACTTC. It specifies CASRILTGGEQYF.

The chain recombines TRBV19 with TRBJ2-7, with a possible D match to TRBD2 (5 bases). Germline CDR1 reads LNHDA; CDR2 reads SQIVND (reference sequence). The CDR3 covers 14 residues. The V end was cut by 3 bases, the J end by 5 bases, with 14 bases between. The CDR3 region is CASSIRGIDHEQYF. Written as DNA, the CDR3 is TGTGCCAGTAGTATTAGAGGGATCGACCACGAGCAGTACTTC. The full variable domain, with the rest looked up from reference TRBV19 and TRBJ2-7, is DGGITQSPKYLFRKEGQNVTLSCEQNLNHDAMYWYRQDPGQGLRLIYYSQIVNDFQKGDIAEGYSVSREKKESFPLTVTSAQKNPTAFYLCASSIRGIDHEQYFGPGTRLTVT.

This clone was detected a few times. The chain employs TRBV5-4 and TRBJ2-7, with a tentative D call TRBD1 (5 bases). Germline CDR1 and CDR2: SGHNT and YYREEE (reference sequence). The CDR3 covers 14 residues. The ends were cut back, 5 bases at V and 4 bases at J, with 16 bases in the middle. CDR3 loop: CASSKGQGNYEQYF. Written as DNA, the CDR3 is TGTGCCAGCAGTAAGGGGCAAGGTAATTACGAGCAGTACTTC.

The chain employs TRBV13 and TRBJ1-3, with D possibly matching TRBD1 (5 bases). Trimming removed 2 bases at V and 0 bases at J, with 8 bases between. CDR3 size: 15 residues. The germline V gene has CDR1 PRHDT and CDR2 FYEKMQ (reference sequence). CDR3 region: CASSLRQFSGNTIYF. DNA for the CDR3: TGTGCCAGCAGCTTACGACAGTTCTCTGGAAACACCATATATTTT.

In nucleotides, the CDR3 is TGTGCCAGTAGTCCCTCAGGGTTTAACACTGAAGCTTTCTTT. Its translation is CASSPSGFNTEAFF. V and J are TRBV19 and TRBJ1-1; a weak D match, TRBD1 (5 bases). Germline CDR1 LNHDA, CDR2 SQIVND (reference sequence). CDR3 length: 14 amino acids. Trimming shortened V by 5 bases and J by 2 bases, and 12 bases separated the two germline ends.

The rearrangement uses TRBV25-1 and TRBJ1-2, with D hard to call. This CDR3 contains 13 residues. Trimming cost V 4 bases and J 7 bases, with 13 bases left between them. Germline V gene lookup returns CDR1 MGHDK and CDR2 SYGVNS. The CDR3, as DNA: TGTGCCAGCAGTGGGAGTACGCGGGGTGGCTACACCTTC. Protein product: CASSGSTRGGYTF.

This rearrangement joins TRBV19 to TRBJ2-3, with 8 bases lining up with TRBD2. V was pared by 4 bases and J by 4 bases, with 7 bases of the junction left unmatched. This CDR3 is built from 15 residues. CDR1 and CDR2 (germline): LNHDA, SQIVND (reference sequence). CDR3 DNA sequence: TGTGCCAGTAGTACTCAGACTAGCGTATCAGATACGCAGTATTTT. Protein product: CASSTQTSVSDTQYF. Supplemented by reference TRBV19 and TRBJ2-3, the full variable domain reads DGGITQSPKYLFRKEGQNVTLSCEQNLNHDAMYWYRQDPGQGLRLIYYSQIVNDFQKGDIAEGYSVSREKKESFPLTVTSAQKNPTAFYLCASSTQTSVSDTQYFGPGTRLTVL.

The chain combines TRBV11-2 with TRBJ1-2; TRBD1 agrees at 9 bases. Germline trimming cut 0 bases from V and 14 bases from J; bases unmatched to any gene: 16. Germline-derived CDR1 and CDR2 are SGHAT and FQNNGV. The CDR3 covers 16 residues. The CDR3 DNA sequence: TGTGCCAGCAGCTTAGATCCCAACCCGGGACAGGGTAGGGTGACCTTC. Protein: CASSLDPNPGQGRVTF. Full variable domain (missing parts from reference TRBV11-2 and TRBJ1-2): EAGVAQSPRYKIIEKRQSVAFWCNPISGHATLYWYQQILGQGPKLLIQFQNNGVVDDSQLPKDRFSAERLKGVDSTLKIQPAKLEDSAVYLCASSLDPNPGQGRVTFGSGTRLTVV.

The chain has TRBV7-8 and TRBJ2-7; tentative D call: TRBD1 (5 bases). Trimming left V 1 base short and J 0 bases short, with 10 bases between. The CDR3 totals 15 residues. Germline V gene lookup returns CDR1 SGHVS and CDR2 FQNEAQ. CDR3 protein: CASSLEAGYSYEQYF. In DNA, the CDR3 is TGTGCCAGCAGCTTAGAGGCAGGGTACTCCTACGAGCAGTACTTC.

This clone was detected only once. The chain links TRBV5-5 to TRBJ1-1; D not resolved. Trimming removed 4 bases at V and 1 base at J, with 17 bases between. The V gene's germline CDR1 is SGHKS and CDR2 YYEKEE (reference sequence). This CDR3 has 16 amino acids. The CDR3 loop reads CASSPPINTGNTEAFF. CDR3 nucleotide sequence: TGTGCCAGCAGCCCGCCGATTAACACGGGGAACACTGAAGCTTTCTTT.

Comment on this clone: Additional DNA sequences in this sample encode the identical CDR3. The chain couples TRBV6-5 to TRBJ2-7; a weak D match, TRBD1 (6 bases). Germline V gives CDR1 MNHEY, CDR2 SVGAGI. The V end was cut by 0 bases, the J end by 3 bases, with 6 bases between. The CDR3 runs to 13 residues. CDR3 in amino acids: CASSYSTGYEQYF. For the CDR3, the DNA is TGTGCCAGCAGTTACTCGACAGGCTACGAGCAGTACTTC.

This chain uses TRBV7-6 with TRBJ2-3; 7 positions agree with TRBD2. V gave up 5 bases and J gave up 6 bases; unmatched junction bases: 14. This CDR3 spans 16 amino acids. Germline V gene data show CDR1 as SGHVS and CDR2 as FNYEAQ. The CDR3 here is CASSPSAGLRWDTQYF. The CDR3 DNA is TGTGCCAGCAGCCCTTCAGCGGGGTTAAGGTGGGATACGCAGTATTTT.

The chain is built from TRBV14 and TRBJ1-3; D is unclear. This CDR3 is built from 16 residues. CDR1 and CDR2 (germline): SGHDN, FVKESK. V lost 1 base and J 1 base, leaving 11 bases between the germline ends. CDR3 sequence reads: CASSQVGSYSGNTIYF. Written as DNA, the CDR3 is TGTGCCAGCAGCCAAGTCGGGAGCTATTCTGGAAACACCATATATTTT.

The gene calls are TRBV11-2 and TRBJ2-7; TRBD1 agrees at 9 bases. The CDR3 is 13 residues long. V was pared by 5 bases and J by 4 bases, with 3 bases of the junction left unmatched. In germline, CDR1 is SGHAT, CDR2 FQNNGV. The CDR3 bases are TGTGCCAGCAGCCCCGGGACAGGGTACGAGCAGTACTTC. Its protein is CASSPGTGYEQYF.

The V and J genes are TRBV24-1 and TRBJ1-1, with a possible D match to TRBD1 (5 bases). The CDR3 contains 11 residues. V lost 6 bases and J 9 bases, leaving 10 bases between the germline ends. Germline V gene data show CDR1 as KGHDR and CDR2 as SFDVKD. CDR3 protein: CATSRGGKAFF. For the CDR3, the DNA is TGTGCCACCAGTCGGGGGGGTAAAGCTTTCTTT.

The chain combines TRBV29-1 with TRBJ2-7; 10 positions agree with TRBD1. Looked up from germline, CDR1 is SQVTM and CDR2 is ANQGSEA. The trim removed 6 bases at V and 6 bases at J, leaving 2 bases unmatched. The CDR3 runs 11 residues. This chain's CDR3 is CSVGTGVEQYF. The CDR3 DNA follows: TGCAGCGTCGGGACAGGGGTCGAGCAGTACTTC.

The chain employs TRBV13 and TRBJ2-2; 7 positions match TRBD2. The CDR3 is 15 amino acids. CDR1 is PRHDT, CDR2 FYEKMQ, per germline (reference sequence). The J segment lost 6 bases and the V segment lost 3 bases, leaving 7 bases of the junction unmatched. The CDR3 DNA is TGTGCCAGCAGCTTTAAACGGGGGGAAGCCGGGGAGCTGTTTTTT. Its translation: CASSFKRGEAGELFF.

This chain links TRBV6-2 or TRBV6-3 with TRBJ2-2; D is undetermined. V lost 5 bases and J 3 bases, leaving 16 bases between the germline ends. CDR3 length: 16 amino acids. Germline-derived CDR1 and CDR2 are MNHEY and SVGEGT. The CDR3 nucleotides are TGTGCCAGCAGTCCACCCTCGAAGCCACACACCGGGGAGCTGTTTTTT. Translation: CASSPPSKPHTGELFF.

V usage is TRBV2 and J usage is TRBJ1-1, with a tentative D call TRBD1 (5 bases). The germline V and J ends were trimmed by 6 bases and 2 bases, with 16 bases remaining between them. Germline V lookup: CDR1 SNHLY, CDR2 FYNNEI. The CDR3 is 15 amino acids. CDR3: CASSLQGAGNTEAFF. For the CDR3, the DNA is TGTGCCAGCAGCCTACAAGGGGCAGGTAACACTGAAGCTTTCTTT.

This clone occurred once. The chain recombines TRBV3-1 (or the pseudogene TRBV3-2) with TRBJ1-4; TRBD1 might be the D (5 bases). This CDR3 is built from 13 residues. Trimming pared 4 bases from V and 12 bases from J, leaving 15 bases between. The germline gives CDR1 LGHDT, CDR2 YNNKEL (reference sequence). CDR3 bases: TGTGCCAGCAGCCCCTATGACAGAGCTGAACTGTTTTTT. Its protein product is CASSPYDRAELFF.

The J gene is TRBJ2-3, the V gene TRBV5-6; TRBD1 matches 8 bases. The junction had 6 bases not matched to a gene; V was cut back by 4 bases and J by 14 bases. In germline, CDR1 is SGHDT, CDR2 YYEEEE. This CDR3 is built from 11 residues. The CDR3: CASSRPGQVYF. In nucleotides, the CDR3 is TGTGCCAGCAGCCGGCCGGGACAGGTGTATTTT.

This clone was picked up a small number of times. The CDR3 coding sequence is TGCGCCAGCAGTGGAGCAAGGGAGTCCTACGAGCAGTACTTC. As protein: CASSGARESYEQYF. The chain joins TRBV10-2 to TRBJ2-7; possible D gene TRBD2, 5 bases. CDR1 WSHSY and CDR2 SAAADI come from the germline V gene. V was shortened by 4 bases and J by 1 base, with 11 bases between the two germline ends. This CDR3 has 14 residues.

V usage is TRBV28 and J usage is TRBJ2-1; 10 positions match TRBD1. Germline V gene data show CDR1 as MDHEN and CDR2 as SYDVKM. J was trimmed by 7 bases and V by 4 bases; bases with no gene match: 1. This CDR3 spans 13 amino acids. The CDR3 region is CASSSDRGNEQFF. The CDR3 bases are TGTGCCAGCAGTTCGGACAGGGGGAATGAGCAGTTCTTC.